Listed below are T cell receptor beta chains from one sample, sequenced in a study of radiotherapy plus CTLA-4 blockade in lung cancer. TCRdb's table, derived via immunoSEQ multiplex PCR, lists solely in-frame clones and lacks some. This repertoire shows about 30,000 clones, roughly 83% found once; its top ten account for 16%. Source: peripheral blood, taken from a patient treated with radiotherapy plus ipilimumab. The source of these receptors is a human donor with non-small cell lung cancer that progressed on radiotherapy plus ipilimumab. Each CDR3 is given with its conserved first and last residue. D genes are given only for firm matches. Clone size is shown for a subset of rows, as once, few, many or a class of expanded clone.

j_call	d_call	clone_size	v_call	cdr3_length	cdr3_nt	cdr3_aa
TRBJ2-2	NA	few	TRBV2	14	TGTGCCAGCAGTGTGGGGGGCAGGGCCGGGGAGCTGTTTTTT	CASSVGGRAGELFF
TRBJ2-3	NA	NA	TRBV5-4	15	TGTGCCAGCAGCCCACCCGAGGCAAGCACAGATACGCAGTATTTT	CASSPPEASTDTQYF
TRBJ1-1	NA	NA	TRBV29-1	15	TGCAGCGTTGTTGGTCTCAGGGTAGTAGGGACTGAAGCTTTCTTT	CSVVGLRVVGTEAFF
TRBJ2-5	NA	NA	TRBV10-3	12	TGTGCCATCAGTATCCAGGGGGGGACCCAGTACTTC	CAISIQGGTQYF
TRBJ2-1	NA	NA	TRBV10-1	13	TGCGCCAGCAGCGGAGGGGAAGCGGGTAGGCAGTTCTTC	CASSGGEAGRQFF
TRBJ2-5	NA	NA	TRBV19	15	TGTGCCAGTAAACTGGTATCGCGGAAACAAGAGACCCAGTACTTC	CASKLVSRKQETQYF
TRBJ1-4	NA	NA	TRBV7-3	10	TGTGCCAGCAGCCCTCCTGAGGGGGTTTTT	CASSPPEGVF
TRBJ2-6	NA	NA	TRBV6-5	15	TGTGCCAGCAGTCGATCGGACAGTCGGGCCAACGTCCTGACTTTC	CASSRSDSRANVLTF
TRBJ2-5	NA	once	TRBV15	15	TGTGCCACCAGCCCTGGGGGGACAGCTACAGAGACCCAGTACTTC	CATSPGGTATETQYF
TRBJ2-7	NA	NA	TRBV6-6	13	TGTGCCAGCAGTTACATCCAGGGGGGGGAGCAGTACTTC	CASSYIQGGEQYF
TRBJ1-4	NA	NA	TRBV27	17	TGTGCCAGCAGTTTGATGAAAAACAGGCTCCGATTGGAAAAACTGTTTTTT	CASSLMKNRLRLEKLFF
TRBJ2-3	NA	few	TRBV4-1	14	TGCGCCAGCAGCCAAGCTCTCGCTGCTTATACGCAGTATTTT	CASSQALAAYTQYF
TRBJ2-1	TRBD1	NA	TRBV5-6	13	TGTGCCAGCAGCTTGGCACAGGGGGTTGAGCAGTTCTTC	CASSLAQGVEQFF
TRBJ1-1	NA	few	TRBV28	15	TGTGCCAGCAGTTTATCGTTTGGGGGGGACACTGAAGCTTTCTTT	CASSLSFGGDTEAFF
TRBJ1-1	NA	once	TRBV5-5	16	TGTGCCAGCAGCTTGGGCCACCCCTACCTGAACACTGAAGCTTTCTTT	CASSLGHPYLNTEAFF
TRBJ1-2	TRBD1	few	TRBV7-3	13	TGTGCCAGCAGCTACGGGACAGGGAAGGGCTACACCTTC	CASSYGTGKGYTF
TRBJ2-1	TRBD2	NA	TRBV28	17	TGTGCCAGCAGTCTGCAGCGGGGGGGCGGCTCCTACAATGAGCAGTTCTTC	CASSLQRGGGSYNEQFF
TRBJ1-1	NA	NA	TRBV5-1	14	TGCGCCAGCAGGTTCAGGGTCATGAACACTGAAGCTTTCTTT	CASRFRVMNTEAFF
TRBJ2-7	TRBD2	NA	TRBV5-1	16	TGCGCCAGCAGCTCGGGACTAGCGGGAGGGAGCTACGAGCAGTACTTC	CASSSGLAGGSYEQYF
TRBJ2-7	NA	NA	TRBV5-4	12	TGTGCCAGCAGCTTTGGGATCTACGAGCAGTACTTC	CASSFGIYEQYF
TRBJ1-2	NA	NA	TRBV6-6	13	TGTGCCAGCAGTACGGCGGGGATTTTGCCCTACACCTTC	CASSTAGILPYTF
TRBJ1-1	NA	few	TRBV6-1	15	TGTGCCAGCAGTGAATCTCCTCCCAGGGGAACTGAAGCTTTCTTT	CASSESPPRGTEAFF
TRBJ2-2	NA	NA	TRBV7-9	15	TGTGCCAGCAGCCCAGGGACGGCGAACACCGGGGAGCTGTTTTTT	CASSPGTANTGELFF
TRBJ2-2	TRBD2	NA	TRBV7-9	16	TGTGCCAGCAGCTCAGGACTAGCGGGAGTATCTGGGGAGCTGTTTTTT	CASSSGLAGVSGELFF
TRBJ2-1	TRBD2	NA	TRBV5-1	19	TGCGCCAGCAGCTATTACGGGACTAGCGGGACGAGCTCCTACAATGAGCAGTTCTTC	CASSYYGTSGTSSYNEQFF
TRBJ1-1	NA	NA	TRBV27	16	TGTGCCAGCAGTCTAAATGGACGGGTAATGAACACTGAAGCTTTCTTT	CASSLNGRVMNTEAFF
TRBJ1-4	NA	NA	TRBV5-1	16	TGCGCCAGCAGCTTGAATATGCGAATGGGGGGTGAAAAACTGTTTTTT	CASSLNMRMGGEKLFF
TRBJ1-1	NA	NA	TRBV21-1	17	TGTGCCAGCAGCCCCGGTGGGGGGGCCAAGACGAACACTGAAGCTTTCTTT	CASSPGGGAKTNTEAFF
TRBJ1-2	NA	NA	TRBV4-2	14	TGTGCCAGCAGCCAAGCGGAAACGGGCTATGGCTACACCTTC	CASSQAETGYGYTF